This record looks at one TCR beta chain sequence and its context. The data belong to a study of blood T cell repertoires in COVID-19. Study-level information: PBMCs, B-cell-depleted T cells, or T cells were the source of the cDNA or gDNA that made up the material.

In the authors' methods: Reference gene primer amplification gave estimated nucleated cell counts. TCRdb's copy holds only in-frame clones and misses some; the assay was immunoSEQ multiplex PCR. That table supplies the V and J calls and clone size; D and trimming were determined from the DNA. The profile covers 60,000 to 80,000 clones, with almost 85% appearing a single time and less than 30% taken by the ten largest. V lost 4 bases to trimming and J lost 9 bases, with 14 bases between them. This CDR3 is built from 14 residues. CDR1 and CDR2 from the germline V gene are SGHRS and YFSETQ. The sample consisted of peripheral blood. V and J are TRBV5-1 and TRBJ1-6; D is possibly TRBD1 (5 bases). The TCR sequence derives from a man in his forties or fifties with acute or convalescent COVID-19. CDR3 bases: TGCGCCAGCAGCCCCTCCGGGACTCCTTCACCCCTCCACTTT. This sequence encodes CASSPSGTPSPLHF.